This TCR beta chain is drawn from a study of T cell clones after liver transplantation. In the study overall: Post-transplant blood was tracked for graft-donor-reactive T cell clones identified in a pre-transplant mixed lymphocyte reaction.

Repertoires were generated with immunoSEQ multiplex PCR, while TCRdb's copy carries only in-frame clones and drops some. The sample has about 7,900 clones; 80% are singletons. The CDR3 consists of 14 residues. CDR1 is MDHEN, CDR2 SYDVKM, per germline. With 2 bases removed from V and 1 base from J, the gap between germline ends came to 8 bases. Source: CD8+ T cells from blood, taken before liver transplant. The receptor was isolated from a human donor who received a liver transplant. V usage is TRBV28 and J usage is TRBJ1-2, with unresolved D. Here the CDR3 DNA reads TGTGCCAGCAGTTTACCGGCGGGTAACTATGGCTACACCTTC. Its protein is CASSLPAGNYGYTF.